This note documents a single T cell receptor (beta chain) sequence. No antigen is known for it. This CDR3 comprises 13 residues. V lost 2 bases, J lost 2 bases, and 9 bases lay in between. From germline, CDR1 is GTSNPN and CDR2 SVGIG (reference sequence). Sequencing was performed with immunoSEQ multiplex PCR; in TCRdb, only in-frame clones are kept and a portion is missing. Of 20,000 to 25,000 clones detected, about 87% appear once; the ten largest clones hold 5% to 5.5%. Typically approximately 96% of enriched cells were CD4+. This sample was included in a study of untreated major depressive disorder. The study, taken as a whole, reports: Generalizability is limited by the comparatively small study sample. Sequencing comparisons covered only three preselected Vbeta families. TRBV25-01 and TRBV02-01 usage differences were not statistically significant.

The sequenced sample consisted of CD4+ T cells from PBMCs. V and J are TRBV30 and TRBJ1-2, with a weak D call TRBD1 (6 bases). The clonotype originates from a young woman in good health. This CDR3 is CAWSIQGNYGYTF. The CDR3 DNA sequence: TGTGCCTGGAGTATCCAGGGGAACTATGGCTACACCTTC.